Below are 20 T cell receptor beta chains sequenced from a single sample in a study of T cells in localized non-small cell lung cancer. Assay: immunoSEQ multiplex PCR; the TCRdb copy retains only in-frame clones and omits some. The data hold about 52,000 clones, with roughly 85% observed a single time. The source material was peripheral blood, sampled before any cancer treatment. The receptors come from a male donor aged 60 or older with stage III squamous cell lung carcinoma.

The rearrangement links TRBV5-1 to TRBJ2-7; D may be TRBD1 (6 bases). The germline V gene encodes CDR1 SGHRS and CDR2 YFSETQ. Between the trimmed V and J ends, which lost 0 bases and 9 bases, there was a span of 22 bases. This CDR3 is 16 amino acids long. CDR3 loop: CASSLVTGPTSIGQYF. The CDR3 bases are TGCGCCAGCAGCTTGGTGACAGGCCCTACGAGTATTGGGCAGTACTTC.

The chain has TRBV19 and TRBJ2-1, with TRBD1 as a possible D gene (5 bases). From germline, CDR1 is LNHDA and CDR2 SQIVND (reference sequence). CDR3 length: 13 amino acids. Trimming took 2 bases from V and 7 from J, leaving 9 bases between them. The CDR3 reads CASSIRGRNEQFF. The CDR3, as DNA: TGTGCCAGTAGTATAAGGGGTAGGAATGAGCAGTTCTTC.

This chain joins TRBV30 and TRBJ2-3; weak D call: TRBD2 (5 bases). From germline, CDR1 is GTSNPN and CDR2 SVGIG (reference sequence). Trimming stripped 5 bases from V and 4 bases from J, with 13 bases between. This CDR3 is 13 amino acids long. The CDR3 sequence is CAWSRDGPDTQYF. CDR3 bases: TGTGCCTGGTCCCGGGATGGGCCAGATACGCAGTATTTT.

J is TRBJ1-2 and V is TRBV5-6; tentatively, D is TRBD1 (6 bases). CDR1 is SGHDT, CDR2 YYEEEE, per germline. The CDR3 has 13 residues. The ends were cut back, 1 base at V and 4 bases at J, with 8 bases in the middle. The CDR3 spells CASSLQGTYGYTF. In DNA form, the CDR3 reads TGTGCCAGCAGCTTGCAGGGGACCTATGGCTACACCTTC. Looking up the rest from reference TRBV5-6 and TRBJ1-2 gives the full variable domain: DAGVTQSPTHLIKTRGQQVTLRCSPKSGHDTVSWYQQALGQGPQFIFQYYEEEERQRGNFPDRFSGHQFPNYSSELNVNALLLGDSALYLCASSLQGTYGYTFGSGTRLTVV.

The rearrangement uses TRBV5-4 and TRBJ1-2, with 8 positions matching TRBD1. This CDR3 has 14 residues. V was pared by 2 bases and J by 3 bases, with 3 bases of the junction left unmatched. The germline gives CDR1 SGHNT, CDR2 YYREEE (reference sequence). This chain's CDR3 is CASSFGQGDYGYTF. Written as DNA, the CDR3 is TGTGCCAGCAGCTTTGGACAGGGCGACTATGGCTACACCTTC.

The DNA for the CDR3 is TGTGCCAGCAGCTTACTGGCCTGGGGTGGCTACACCTTC. Amino acids: CASSLLAWGGYTF. J is TRBJ1-2 and V is TRBV11-2; D gene unclear. The CDR3 extends over 13 amino acids. Trimming took off 2 bases at V and 7 bases at J, with 11 bases between the two ends. Germline lookup yields CDR1 SGHAT and CDR2 FQNNGV.

The J gene is TRBJ2-5, the V gene TRBV7-6; 8 bases align to TRBD2. The CDR3 covers 16 residues. Trimming cost V 4 bases and J 2 bases; bases outside gene matches: 9. Germline-derived CDR1 and CDR2 are SGHVS and FNYEAQ. For the CDR3, the DNA is TGTGCCAGCAGCTGGCGAGCGGGGGCCCCACAAGAGACCCAGTACTTC. This translates into CASSWRAGAPQETQYF.

This chain connects TRBV19 to TRBJ1-2, with a weak D call TRBD1 (5 bases). The CDR3 runs 13 residues. V was pared by 1 base and J by 4 bases, with 7 bases between. Per germline, CDR1 LNHDA and CDR2 SQIVND (reference sequence). Here the CDR3 reads CASSIGRVYGYTF. CDR3 DNA: TGTGCCAGTAGTATAGGCAGGGTCTATGGCTACACCTTC.

The V and J genes are TRBV7-2 and TRBJ2-1, with 10 bases identical to TRBD2. CDR3 length equals 17 residues. In germline, CDR1 is SGHTA, CDR2 FQGNSA. V lost 1 base, J lost 10 bases, and 13 bases stayed unmatched. CDR3 DNA sequence: TGTGCCAGCAGCTTAGGGGCTAGCGGGGGCCGCCTCGGGGAGCAGTTCTTC. It is translated as CASSLGASGGRLGEQFF.

The chain joins TRBV5-1 to TRBJ2-2; D is ambiguous. Germline V lookup: CDR1 SGHRS, CDR2 YFSETQ. Trimming shortened V by 1 base and J by 4 bases, and 11 bases separated the two germline ends. The CDR3 runs to 15 residues. In DNA, the CDR3 is TGCGCCAGCAGCTTGAGTCTACGCACCACCGGGGAGCTGTTTTTT. Encoded protein: CASSLSLRTTGELFF.

V is TRBV5-4 and J is TRBJ2-5; 8 bases are a match to TRBD1. The germline gives CDR1 SGHNT, CDR2 YYREEE (reference sequence). Trimming took 0 bases from V and 5 from J; bases not matched to a gene: 9. The CDR3 runs 16 residues. The CDR3 spells CASSLETGAGRETQYF. In nucleotides, the CDR3 is TGTGCCAGCAGCTTGGAGACAGGGGCTGGTAGGGAGACCCAGTACTTC. Drawing the rest from reference TRBV5-4 and TRBJ2-5, the complete variable domain is ETGVTQSPTHLIKTRGQQVTLRCSSQSGHNTVSWYQQALGQGPQFIFQYYREEENGRGNFPPRFSGLQFPNYSSELNVNALELDDSALYLCASSLETGAGRETQYFGPGTRLLVL.

The chain recombines TRBV27 with TRBJ2-1, with 8 bases fitting TRBD1. Germline lookup yields CDR1 MNHEY and CDR2 SMNVEV (reference sequence). With V trimmed by 0 bases and J by 5 bases, 12 bases remained unmatched. This CDR3 is built from 18 residues. The CDR3 region has the DNA TGTGCCAGCAGTTTATCGCCCCCCCGGGACAGGCGGGACAATGAGCAGTTCTTC. Translation: CASSLSPPRDRRDNEQFF.

The J gene is TRBJ2-1, the V gene TRBV5-5; maybe TRBD2 (5 bases). The CDR3 extends over 15 amino acids. Germline lookup yields CDR1 SGHKS and CDR2 YYEKEE (reference sequence). Trimming cost V 1 base and J 2 bases, with 10 bases left between them. Written as DNA, the CDR3 is TGTGCCAGCAGCTTGTATCAGCGGACCTACAATGAGCAGTTCTTC. Translating it yields CASSLYQRTYNEQFF.

This clone has a count of ten or more. This rearrangement joins TRBV6-6 to TRBJ2-7, with D tentatively TRBD1 (6 bases). V was clipped by 2 bases and J by 2 bases, with 13 bases between them. The CDR3 is 15 amino acids. Germline CDR1 is MNHNY and CDR2 is SVGAGI (reference sequence). The CDR3 loop is CASSYRSGDAYEQYF. In DNA form, the CDR3 reads TGTGCCAGCAGTTACAGGTCAGGGGATGCCTACGAGCAGTACTTC.

The gene calls are TRBV11-2 and TRBJ2-5, with D unresolved. Germline V gene lookup returns CDR1 SGHAT and CDR2 FQNNGV. V was clipped by 1 base and J by 5 bases, with 5 bases between them. The CDR3 is 12 amino acids. The CDR3 region is CASSLVLETQYF. The CDR3 DNA reads as TGTGCCAGCAGCTTAGTTTTGGAGACCCAGTACTTC.

The genes are TRBV25-1 and TRBJ2-2; 8 positions match TRBD1. V lost 4 bases, J lost 0 bases, and 10 bases stayed unmatched. Looked up from germline, CDR1 is MGHDK and CDR2 is SYGVNS. This CDR3 region has 18 residues. The CDR3 coding sequence is TGTGCCAGCAGTGGTCCCGGGCAGGGGGCGTCGAACACCGGGGAGCTGTTTTTT. Amino acids: CASSGPGQGASNTGELFF. Using reference TRBV25-1 and TRBJ2-2 for the parts outside the CDR3, the full variable domain is EADIYQTPRYLVIGTGKKITLECSQTMGHDKMYWYQQDPGMELHLIHYSYGVNSTEKGDLSSESTVSRIRTEHFPLTLESARPSHTSQYLCASSGPGQGASNTGELFFGEGSRLTVL.

The chain combines TRBV6-5 with TRBJ2-1; D possibly corresponds to TRBD2 (5 bases). The germline V and J ends were trimmed by 6 bases and 0 bases, with 12 bases remaining between them. The V gene's germline CDR1 is MNHEY and CDR2 SVGAGI. The CDR3 contains 15 residues. CDR3: CASRVAPSSYNEQFF. For the CDR3, the DNA is TGTGCCAGCAGGGTAGCGCCTAGCTCCTACAATGAGCAGTTCTTC.

By frequency in the sample, this clone is medium-sized. The chain joins TRBV5-6 to TRBJ2-7; D is unresolved. V was cut by 1 base and J by 2 bases, with 10 bases left in between. This CDR3 is 14 amino acids long. CDR1 SGHDT and CDR2 YYEEEE come from the germline V gene. The CDR3 reads CASSLSAGTYEQYF. CDR3 DNA: TGTGCCAGCAGCTTGTCTGCAGGAACCTACGAGCAGTACTTC. The full variable domain, rest sourced from reference TRBV5-6 and TRBJ2-7, is DAGVTQSPTHLIKTRGQQVTLRCSPKSGHDTVSWYQQALGQGPQFIFQYYEEEERQRGNFPDRFSGHQFPNYSSELNVNALLLGDSALYLCASSLSAGTYEQYFGPGTRLTVT.

The genes are TRBV9 and TRBJ1-3; no reliable D call. The CDR3 covers 19 residues. Trimming cost V 0 bases and J 1 base, with 20 bases left between them. In germline, CDR1 is SGDLS, CDR2 YYNGEE. DNA of the CDR3: TGTGCCAGCAGCGTAGGAGCGGGGTCCCAAAAAGTATCTGGAAACACCATATATTTT. Its protein is CASSVGAGSQKVSGNTIYF.

A few counts support this clone. The chain joins TRBV9 to TRBJ1-1; D is unresolved. V was clipped by 0 bases and J by 5 bases, with 14 bases between them. The germline CDR1 and CDR2 sequences are SGDLS and YYNGEE. CDR3 length: 15 residues. CDR3 sequence reads: CASSVGTLGATEAFF. In nucleotides, the CDR3 is TGTGCCAGCAGCGTAGGAACTTTAGGCGCGACTGAAGCTTTCTTT.